These T cell receptor beta chains were read from a single sample in a study of T cell repertoires in cytomegalovirus infection. Their specific antigens are unknown. A single record per CDR3 protein comes from TCRdb applying MiXCR to the reads. The table shows fewer than 950,000 distinct CDR3 sequences, with around a third occurring only once. Sequencing was performed on cultured CD8+ T cells from PBMCs, taken from culture after CMV antigen stimulation. The receptors derive from a human donor in good health (CMV status not recorded). Some clones in this sample may be carry-over from other donors' samples. CDR3s leave out the opening cysteine and the closing phenylalanine or tryptophan. D genes are given only for firm matches.

d_call: NA
v_call: TRBV20-1
j_call: TRBJ1-5
cdr3_aa: SARHGGESNQPQH

d_call: TRBD2
v_call: TRBV5-4
j_call: TRBJ2-1
cdr3_aa: ASSWVGGGLNEQF

d_call: NA
v_call: TRBV7-3
j_call: TRBJ2-1
cdr3_aa: ASSLSGVTASEQF

d_call: NA
v_call: TRBV14
j_call: TRBJ1-1
cdr3_aa: ASSQDYGLVNTEAF

d_call: NA
v_call: TRBV7-9
j_call: TRBJ2-5
cdr3_aa: ASSYLVKTQY

d_call: NA
v_call: TRBV19
j_call: TRBJ2-7
cdr3_aa: ASSIGEASHEQY

d_call: NA
v_call: TRBV10-3
j_call: TRBJ2-2
cdr3_aa: AIRALNTGELF

d_call: TRBD1
v_call: TRBV4-2
j_call: TRBJ2-3
cdr3_aa: ASSQDWDRGRGDTQY

d_call: NA
v_call: TRBV7-8
j_call: TRBJ2-1
cdr3_aa: ASSLVLGDEQF

d_call: TRBD1
v_call: TRBV7-9
j_call: TRBJ2-1
cdr3_aa: ASSLAGTGNWGYNEQF

d_call: NA
v_call: TRBV12-3/TRBV12-4
j_call: TRBJ2-5
cdr3_aa: ASSLSTSEQETQY

d_call: NA
v_call: TRBV20-1
j_call: TRBJ1-1
cdr3_aa: SAAGTENTEAF

d_call: NA
v_call: TRBV7-6
j_call: TRBJ2-1
cdr3_aa: ASSLGQASEQF

d_call: TRBD1
v_call: TRBV6-1
j_call: TRBJ1-5
cdr3_aa: ASSDETYGTGVDQPQH

d_call: NA
v_call: TRBV12-5
j_call: TRBJ1-2
cdr3_aa: ASGLGPGHGYT

d_call: NA
v_call: TRBV4-1
j_call: TRBJ1-1
cdr3_aa: ASSQEGGVSQAF

d_call: TRBD1
v_call: TRBV19
j_call: TRBJ2-1
cdr3_aa: ASTPGQAYNEQF

d_call: NA
v_call: TRBV7-2
j_call: TRBJ1-4
cdr3_aa: ASSFNRGRLF

d_call: NA
v_call: TRBV7-2
j_call: TRBJ1-1
cdr3_aa: ASSLGSQLPLRGTEAF

d_call: NA
v_call: TRBV12-3/TRBV12-4
j_call: TRBJ2-7
cdr3_aa: ASRGTYEQY

d_call: TRBD2
v_call: TRBV20-1
j_call: TRBJ2-1
cdr3_aa: SAPERGSSYNEQF

d_call: NA
v_call: TRBV9
j_call: TRBJ1-5
cdr3_aa: ASSVGGGNGQPQH

d_call: TRBD1
v_call: TRBV5-1
j_call: TRBJ1-5
cdr3_aa: ASSSTGDQPQH

d_call: NA
v_call: TRBV7-8
j_call: TRBJ2-7
cdr3_aa: ASSGDPYEQY

d_call: TRBD1
v_call: TRBV2
j_call: TRBJ2-1
cdr3_aa: ASSVHPGQDYYNEQF

d_call: NA
v_call: TRBV7-8
j_call: TRBJ2-2
cdr3_aa: ASSTQGQVINTGELF

d_call: NA
v_call: TRBV6-1
j_call: TRBJ2-1
cdr3_aa: ASTRDTPYNEQF

d_call: TRBD2
v_call: TRBV4-1
j_call: TRBJ2-1
cdr3_aa: ASSPRGLAGDEQF

d_call: NA
v_call: TRBV29-1
j_call: TRBJ2-7
cdr3_aa: SVDLGNAYEQY